The 28 T cell receptor beta chains in this list originate from one sample, sequenced in a study of T-cell memory formation after mild COVID-19. From the 5' RACE reads, TCRdb called clonotypes with MiXCR, one entry per CDR3 protein. Of over 400,000 distinct CDR3 sequences in the sample, less than 25% were seen once. Sample: PBMCs or a T cell subset sorted from them (not recorded which). The receptors were gathered from an adult woman who had mild COVID-19 (a few samples of this study predate the infection). Cell type and time point are not known.

This clonotype was detected only a few times. This chain joins TRBV29-1 and TRBJ1-1; weak D call: TRBD1 (5 bases). The CDR3 is 13 amino acids. Germline V gene lookup returns CDR1 SQVTM and CDR2 ANQGSEA. The ends were cut back, 6 bases at V and 1 base at J, with 12 bases in the middle. The CDR3 DNA follows: TGCAGCGTACAACCCGGGACGAACACTGAAGCTTTCTTT. Translation gives CSVQPGTNTEAFF.

This clonotype was seen more than once but under ten times. The chain couples TRBV7-6 to TRBJ2-1, with D tentatively TRBD1 or TRBD2 (6 bases each). The CDR3 sequence is 17 residues long. The germline V gene has CDR1 SGHVS and CDR2 FNYEAQ. The germline V and J ends were trimmed by 1 base and 2 bases, with 15 bases remaining between them. CDR3 region: CASSLGIRGETYNEQFF. CDR3 coding DNA: TGTGCCAGCAGCTTAGGTATAAGGGGGGAAACCTACAATGAGCAGTTCTTC.

The CDR3 DNA reads TGTGCCAGCAGTCCCCAGGCGAGCTCCTACAATGAGCAGTTCTTC. It encodes CASSPQASSYNEQFF. The V and J genes are TRBV12-3 or TRBV12-4 and TRBJ2-1; D is undetermined. The CDR3 is made up of 15 amino acids. The germline V and J ends were trimmed by 5 bases and 0 bases, with 11 bases remaining between them.

This chain connects TRBV29-1 to TRBJ2-3; D assignment may be TRBD1 or TRBD2 (6 bases each). This CDR3 is 14 amino acids long. V was pared by 6 bases and J by 5 bases, with 18 bases between. Looked up from germline, CDR1 is SQVTM and CDR2 is ANQGSEA. The CDR3 sequence is CSVRPLRGEDTQYF. CDR3 coding DNA: TGCAGCGTGAGGCCCCTAAGGGGGGAAGATACGCAGTATTTT.

The chain is built from TRBV2 and TRBJ1-3; D call uncertain. CDR1 SNHLY and CDR2 FYNNEI come from the germline V gene. Trimming stripped 6 bases from V and 0 bases from J, with 9 bases between. The CDR3 is made up of 14 amino acids. The CDR3 spells CASSGLSSGNTIYF. The CDR3 DNA reads TGTGCCAGCAGCGGGCTGTCCTCTGGAAACACCATATATTTT. The full variable domain, its missing parts supplied by reference TRBV2 and TRBJ1-3, is EPEVTQTPSHQVTQMGQEVILRCVPISNHLYFYWYRQILGQKVEFLVSFYNNEISEKSEIFDDQFSVERPDGSNFTLKIRSTKLEDSAMYFCASSGLSSGNTIYFGEGSWLTVV.

Only a few counts were recorded for this clonotype. This rearrangement joins TRBV7-9 to TRBJ2-2; 9 positions agree with TRBD2. CDR3 size: 17 residues. J gave up 6 bases and V 3 bases, and 11 bases lay outside the gene matches. Germline CDR1 SEHNR, CDR2 FQNEAQ (reference sequence). In DNA form, the CDR3 reads TGTGCCAGCAGCTTGACCCCGGGACTAGCCGTGTCCGGGGAGCTGTTTTTT. Protein product: CASSLTPGLAVSGELFF.

J is TRBJ1-2 and V is TRBV6-1; D not certain. The V gene's germline CDR1 is MNHNS and CDR2 SASEGT. V was shortened by 4 bases and J by 5 bases, with 8 bases between the two germline ends. The CDR3 length is 12 residues. The CDR3 here is CASSARTYGYTF. The CDR3 DNA follows: TGTGCCAGCAGTGCCCGGACTTATGGCTACACCTTC.

The rearrangement uses TRBV6-2 or TRBV6-3 and TRBJ1-2, with D hard to call. Trimming took off 2 bases at V and 4 bases at J, with 11 bases between the two ends. The CDR3 has 14 residues. Per germline, CDR1 MNHEY and CDR2 SVGEGT. CDR3 in DNA: TGTGCCAGCAGTTACGGGGAGGCAGCCTATGGCTACACCTTC. Its translation: CASSYGEAAYGYTF.

The rearrangement joins TRBV15 to TRBJ1-2, with D possibly being TRBD1 (5 bases). Per the germline V gene, CDR1 is LNHNV and CDR2 is YYDKDF (reference sequence). The V and J ends lost 0 bases and 4 bases respectively, with 18 bases between them. The CDR3 totals 17 residues. CDR3 sequence: CATSRDLGSGRIYGYTF. In DNA form, the CDR3 reads TGTGCCACCAGCAGAGATCTTGGATCGGGACGGATCTATGGCTACACCTTC.

This chain uses TRBV3-1 with TRBJ1-1; 11 nucleotides align to TRBD1. The V and J ends lost 4 bases and 3 bases, in that order; junction bases with no gene match: 1. The CDR3 consists of 14 residues. The V gene's germline CDR1 is LGHDT and CDR2 YNNKEL (reference sequence). The CDR3 nucleotides are TGTGCCAGCAGCCGGGACAGGGGGGACACTGAAGCTTTCTTT. The encoded protein is CASSRDRGDTEAFF.

The rearrangement joins TRBV13 to TRBJ1-1; 7 nucleotides match TRBD1. After removal of 6 bases from V and 4 bases from J, the junction contained 5 bases not matched to a gene. Looked up from germline, CDR1 is PRHDT and CDR2 is FYEKMQ (reference sequence). CDR3 length: 13 residues. DNA of the CDR3: TGTGCCAGCAGTAAGACAGGGACCACTGAAGCTTTCTTT. Its protein product is CASSKTGTTEAFF. The variable domain in full, completed from reference TRBV13 and TRBJ1-1, reads AAGVIQSPRHLIKEKRETATLKCYPIPRHDTVYWYQQGPGQDPQFLISFYEKMQSDKGSIPDRFSAQQFSDYHSELNMSSLELGDSALYFCASSKTGTTEAFFGQGTRLTVV.

A few counts support this clonotype. V usage is TRBV9 and J usage is TRBJ2-2; D is unresolved. The CDR3 contains 15 residues. Between the trimmed V and J ends, which lost 0 bases and 0 bases, there was a span of 6 bases. Germline lookup yields CDR1 SGDLS and CDR2 YYNGEE. The CDR3 region has the DNA TGTGCCAGCAGCGTAGGGATCGCGAACACCGGGGAGCTGTTTTTT. Its protein product is CASSVGIANTGELFF.

Only a few counts were recorded for this clonotype. The rearrangement joins TRBV3-1 to TRBJ2-3; 11 nucleotides align to TRBD2. CDR1 and CDR2 from the germline V gene are LGHDT and YNNKEL (reference sequence). V shed 6 bases and J 6 bases; nucleotides not matched to a gene: 23. There are 20 residues in the CDR3. The CDR3 region has the DNA TGTGCCAGCAGTCCAAAGGGTCCTCACTTGACTAGCGGGGAGGGGGATACGCAGTATTTT. This translates into CASSPKGPHLTSGEGDTQYF.

V and J are TRBV7-2 and TRBJ2-5, with 14 bases aligning to TRBD2. This CDR3 contains 16 residues. Germline V lookup: CDR1 SGHTA, CDR2 FQGNSA. V shed 4 bases, J shed 4 bases, and the junction held 5 bases outside the gene matches. In DNA, the CDR3 is TGTGCCAGCAGCTCTGCCGGGACTAGCGGGAGAGAGACCCAGTACTTC. It encodes CASSSAGTSGRETQYF.

This clonotype was picked up a small number of times. The gene calls are TRBV20-1 and TRBJ1-4; 7 nucleotides agree with TRBD1. The germline CDR1 and CDR2 sequences are DFQATT and SNEGSKA (reference sequence). V gave up 2 bases and J gave up 6 bases; unmatched junction bases: 15. The CDR3 sequence is 17 residues long. The CDR3 nucleotides read TGCAGTGCTAGACCTCAGTGGCCGACAGGGTTTTATGAAAAACTGTTTTTT. Its protein is CSARPQWPTGFYEKLFF.

The table lists this clonotype with a few counts. The J gene is TRBJ1-1, the V gene TRBV5-6; D not certain. CDR1 SGHDT and CDR2 YYEEEE come from the germline V gene. This CDR3 region has 12 residues. Trimming removed 3 bases at V and 7 bases at J, with 10 bases between. The CDR3, as DNA: TGTGCCAGCAGCTACGAGAGGATTGAAGCTTTCTTT. Its protein product is CASSYERIEAFF.

The rearrangement links TRBV29-1 to TRBJ2-1; 11 nucleotides align to TRBD2. The CDR3 length is 15 residues. CDR1 and CDR2 from the germline V gene are SQVTM and ANQGSEA. Trimming at V came to 0 bases and at J to 8 bases, leaving 6 bases not matched to a gene. The CDR3 spells CSVEEDSGRGYEQFF. The CDR3 region has the DNA TGCAGCGTTGAAGAGGATAGCGGGAGGGGGTATGAGCAGTTCTTC.

V is TRBV5-1 and J is TRBJ2-3; 7 nucleotides align to TRBD1. The CDR3 runs to 17 residues. Germline lookup yields CDR1 SGHRS and CDR2 YFSETQ. Trimming took 5 bases from V and 0 from J; bases not matched to a gene: 12. This CDR3 is CASSQGLTDRSTDTQYF. The CDR3 nucleotides are TGCGCCAGCAGTCAAGGCCTCACGGACAGGAGCACAGATACGCAGTATTTT.

This clonotype was detected a few times. This chain links TRBV10-2 with TRBJ2-1; D is unresolved. CDR3 length: 12 amino acids. Trimming left V 7 bases short and J 6 bases short, with 10 bases between. Germline values: CDR1 WSHSY, CDR2 SAAADI. In DNA, the CDR3 is TGCGCCAGCACTGACTGGCCCAATGAGCAGTTCTTC. Protein product: CASTDWPNEQFF.

This clonotype was detected a few times. This chain connects TRBV2 to TRBJ2-5; unclear D gene. Germline V lookup: CDR1 SNHLY, CDR2 FYNNEI. Deletions cut 6 bases from V and 5 bases from J, with 19 bases between. The CDR3 runs 15 residues. The chain's CDR3 is CASRPVLGMRETQYF. In DNA, the CDR3 is TGTGCCAGCAGACCAGTCCTAGGGATGCGGGAGACCCAGTACTTC.

The chain links TRBV2 to TRBJ2-2; TRBD1 agrees at 9 bases. Trimming removed 6 bases from V and 3 bases from J; junction bases left unmatched: 8. Germline CDR1 and CDR2: SNHLY and FYNNEI. The CDR3 runs to 16 residues. The CDR3 bases are TGTGCCAGCAGCTCGGGACAGGGTATTTACACCGGGGAGCTGTTTTTT. This translates into CASSSGQGIYTGELFF.

This clonotype was seen more than once but under ten times. The chain joins TRBV3-1 to TRBJ2-7; the D gene is possibly TRBD2 (5 bases). Germline assignment: CDR1 LGHDT and CDR2 YNNKEL (reference sequence). CDR3 size: 18 residues. V gave up 1 base and J gave up 1 base, with 20 bases separating them. The CDR3, as DNA: TGTGCCAGCAGCCAAGCAGGAGGAAACCGCGCAAGGTCCTACGAGCAGTACTTC. It yields the protein CASSQAGGNRARSYEQYF.

The genes are TRBV12-3 or TRBV12-4 and TRBJ1-4; D unresolved. V was trimmed by 3 bases and J by 0 bases, leaving 11 bases between them. The CDR3 is 16 residues long. The DNA of the CDR3 is TGTGCCAGCAGTTTCGGACCAACACCAACTAATGAAAAACTGTTTTTT. Its translation is CASSFGPTPTNEKLFF.

The chain links TRBV7-6 to TRBJ2-1; TRBD2 aligns across 8 bases. Germline V gene sequence: CDR1 SGHVS, CDR2 FNYEAQ. The V segment lost 6 bases and the J segment 7 bases; nucleotides outside the gene matches: 11. This CDR3 region has 15 residues. The CDR3 sequence: CASRRREGRGNEQFF. The CDR3 DNA follows: TGTGCCAGCAGAAGACGGGAGGGTAGGGGGAATGAGCAGTTCTTC.

V gene TRBV7-2 combines with J gene TRBJ2-7; no reliable D call. V was shortened by 0 bases and J by 6 bases, with 12 bases between the two germline ends. The V gene's germline CDR1 is SGHTA and CDR2 FQGNSA. The CDR3 totals 14 residues. The CDR3 sequence is CASSLASSVGEQYF. The CDR3 nucleotides are TGTGCCAGCAGCTTAGCCTCCTCAGTAGGCGAGCAGTACTTC.

The chain carries TRBV14 and TRBJ2-7, with 7 bases aligning to TRBD1. Per germline, CDR1 SGHDN and CDR2 FVKESK. This CDR3 comprises 13 residues. V shed 4 bases and J 5 bases; nucleotides not matched to a gene: 5. CDR3 sequence: CASSPRGNHEQYF. The CDR3 nucleotides are TGTGCCAGCAGCCCCAGGGGGAACCACGAGCAGTACTTC.

Comment on this clonotype: One end of the junction varies from germline; a read error may be responsible. This sequence joins TRBV2 and TRBJ1-5; 7 nucleotides line up with TRBD1. The CDR3 has 14 residues. Germline assignment: CDR1 SNHLY and CDR2 FYNNEI. The CDR3 region has the DNA TGTGCCAGCAGTGGGGGACAGAAGAATCAGCCCCAGAATTTT. It translates to CASSGGQKNQPQNF.

J is TRBJ2-3 and V is TRBV2; the match to TRBD2 covers 11 bases. The ends lost 6 bases at V and 5 bases at J; junction bases unmatched: 7. Per germline, CDR1 SNHLY and CDR2 FYNNEI. CDR3 length: 15 residues. The CDR3, as DNA: TGTGCCAGCAGCAAAAGGCTAGCGGGGGGAGATACGCAGTATTTT. Translating it yields CASSKRLAGGDTQYF. The full variable domain, in which reference TRBV2 and TRBJ2-3 provide the parts outside the CDR3, is EPEVTQTPSHQVTQMGQEVILRCVPISNHLYFYWYRQILGQKVEFLVSFYNNEISEKSEIFDDQFSVERPDGSNFTLKIRSTKLEDSAMYFCASSKRLAGGDTQYFGPGTRLTVL.